The next 21 T cell receptor beta chains were all read from a single sample in a study of T cell responses to AZD1222 COVID-19 vaccine. Produced via immunoSEQ multiplex PCR; TCRdb's table is partial and in-frame only. The sample carries about 130,000 clones, roughly nine tenths recorded once. The sample consisted of peripheral blood, taken on day 0 of AZD1222 vaccination. These TCRs come from an adult in good health.

The chain couples TRBV5-1 to TRBJ2-7; D is possibly TRBD1 or TRBD2 (6 bases each). The CDR3 loop spans 16 amino acids. Germline V gene data show CDR1 as SGHRS and CDR2 as YFSETQ. V was clipped by 3 bases and J by 7 bases, with 23 bases between them. CDR3 protein: CASSSVGGRSRREQYF. In nucleotides, the CDR3 is TGCGCCAGCAGCTCCGTTGGGGGGCGCAGTCGACGAGAGCAGTACTTC.

The V gene is TRBV9, the J gene TRBJ2-3; tentatively, D is TRBD2 (6 bases). The CDR3 runs 15 residues. Trimming removed 0 bases at V and 2 bases at J, with 10 bases between. Germline V gives CDR1 SGDLS, CDR2 YYNGEE. Here the CDR3 reads CASSVVSGDTDTQYF. In DNA form, the CDR3 reads TGTGCCAGCAGCGTAGTTAGCGGAGACACAGATACGCAGTATTTT. Full variable domain (remainder filled in from reference TRBV9 and TRBJ2-3): DSGVTQTPKHLITATGQRVTLRCSPRSGDLSVYWYQQSLDQGLQFLIQYYNGEERAKGNILERFSAQQFPDLHSELNLSSLELGDSALYFCASSVVSGDTDTQYFGPGTRLTVL.

V gene TRBV11-3 combines with J gene TRBJ2-1; D uncertain. V lost 1 base and J lost 7, with 14 bases in between. The CDR3 runs to 15 residues. CDR1 is SGHNT, CDR2 YENEEA, per germline. As DNA, the CDR3 is TGTGCCAGCAGCTTAGTCACAGCCGACGGGAATGAGCAGTTCTTC. It translates to CASSLVTADGNEQFF.

The V gene is TRBV2, the J gene TRBJ1-5; 7 nucleotides match TRBD1. The ends lost 7 bases at V and 6 bases at J; junction bases unmatched: 3. Per the germline V gene, CDR1 is SNHLY and CDR2 is FYNNEI. The CDR3 runs to 12 residues. Here the CDR3 DNA reads TGTGCCAGCAACAGGGGAGGTCAGCCCCAGCATTTT. Translating gives CASNRGGQPQHF. The variable domain in full, completed from reference TRBV2 and TRBJ1-5, reads EPEVTQTPSHQVTQMGQEVILRCVPISNHLYFYWYRQILGQKVEFLVSFYNNEISEKSEIFDDQFSVERPDGSNFTLKIRSTKLEDSAMYFCASNRGGQPQHFGDGTRLSIL.

DNA of the CDR3: TGCGCCAGCAGCAAAAATACCGGGACAGGGGGCGGAGAGACCCAGTACTTC. Translated, it gives CASSKNTGTGGGETQYF. The chain carries TRBV5-1 and TRBJ2-5; TRBD1 aligns across 12 bases. V lost 4 bases to trimming and J lost 4 bases; unmatched junction nucleotides: 11. The V gene's germline CDR1 is SGHRS and CDR2 YFSETQ. The CDR3 contains 17 residues.

This chain links TRBV9 with TRBJ1-6; D uncertain. This CDR3 is built from 15 residues. V was cut by 3 bases and J by 0 bases, with 7 bases left in between. Germline assignment: CDR1 SGDLS and CDR2 YYNGEE. CDR3 sequence reads: CASSAESSYNSPLHF. CDR3 sequence (DNA): TGTGCCAGCAGCGCCGAAAGCTCCTATAATTCACCCCTCCACTTT.

This chain joins TRBV29-1 and TRBJ2-5; TRBD1 or TRBD2 may be the D gene (6 bases each). Trimming removed 7 bases at V and 5 bases at J, with 17 bases between. CDR1 SQVTM and CDR2 ANQGSEA come from the germline V gene. The CDR3 spans 13 residues. DNA of the CDR3: TGCAGCGCTCCGGAGGGGGGTAGTGAGACCCAGTACTTC. It yields the protein CSAPEGGSETQYF.

J is TRBJ2-7 and V is TRBV9, with 11 bases lining up with TRBD2. Losses at the gene ends were 4 bases for V and 3 bases for J; bases not matched to a gene: 6. The length of the CDR3 is 15 residues. Germline V gene lookup returns CDR1 SGDLS and CDR2 YYNGEE. The CDR3 DNA is TGTGCCAGCAGCCAAACTAGCGGGAGTTTCTACGAGCAGTACTTC. Translated, it gives CASSQTSGSFYEQYF. Based on the CDR3 plus reference TRBV9 and TRBJ2-7, the full variable domain is DSGVTQTPKHLITATGQRVTLRCSPRSGDLSVYWYQQSLDQGLQFLIQYYNGEERAKGNILERFSAQQFPDLHSELNLSSLELGDSALYFCASSQTSGSFYEQYFGPGTRLTVT.

V usage is TRBV7-2 and J usage is TRBJ2-7; D uncertain. Looked up from germline, CDR1 is SGHTA and CDR2 is FQGNSA. Deletions cut 1 base from V and 1 base from J, with 8 bases between. CDR3 length: 14 residues. The chain's CDR3 is CASSLVAGSYEQYF. Written as DNA, the CDR3 is TGTGCCAGCAGCTTAGTGGCAGGATCCTACGAGCAGTACTTC.

V usage is TRBV12-3 or TRBV12-4 and J usage is TRBJ1-1; no firm D call. The CDR3 runs 12 residues. Trimming left V 3 bases short and J 4 bases short, with 6 bases between. This CDR3 reads CASSFSGTEAFF. CDR3 DNA: TGTGCCAGCAGTTTCAGTGGCACTGAAGCTTTCTTT.

This chain links TRBV4-3 with TRBJ2-7, with a possible D match to TRBD1 (5 bases). CDR1 is LGHNA, CDR2 YSLEER, per germline. Trimming removed 1 base at V and 1 base at J, with 8 bases between. The CDR3 has 14 amino acids. The CDR3 loop is CASSQVYRSYEQYF. In DNA form, the CDR3 reads TGCGCCAGCAGCCAAGTCTACAGGTCCTACGAGCAGTACTTC.

The chain links TRBV6-4 to TRBJ1-5; a weak D match, TRBD1 (6 bases). This CDR3 region has 14 residues. Germline V lookup: CDR1 MRHNA, CDR2 SNTAGT. V was clipped by 10 bases and J by 8 bases, with 21 bases between them. The CDR3 bases are TGTGCCACCTCGCCGACAGGTGAGGATGAGCCCCAGCATTTT. The encoded protein is CATSPTGEDEPQHF.

V usage is TRBV9 and J usage is TRBJ2-3; 13 nucleotides align to TRBD2. Germline CDR1 SGDLS, CDR2 YYNGEE. CDR3 length: 16 amino acids. V dropped 4 bases and J dropped 1; count of bases not matched to a gene: 3. The CDR3 DNA reads as TGTGCCAGCAGCATCGGGACTAGCGGGGGCACAGATACGCAGTATTTT. It is translated as CASSIGTSGGTDTQYF.

The V and J genes are TRBV10-2 and TRBJ1-4; 7 bases map to TRBD1. The CDR3 runs 14 residues. Trimming took 0 bases from V and 7 from J; bases not matched to a gene: 2. The germline V gene has CDR1 WSHSY and CDR2 SAAADI. The CDR3 DNA reads TGCGCCAGCAGTGAGTCAGGGGGCAGTGAAAAACTGTTTTTT. Residues: CASSESGGSEKLFF.

This clone has only one observation. CDR3 in DNA: TGTGCCAGCAGCTCAACTCAAAGGGGTATGAACACTGAAGCTTTCTTT. Amino acids: CASSSTQRGMNTEAFF. The gene calls are TRBV7-2 and TRBJ1-1; possible D gene TRBD1, 5 bases. CDR1 and CDR2 (germline): SGHTA, FQGNSA. Trimming removed 4 bases at V and 0 bases at J, with 15 bases between. The CDR3 spans 16 residues.

The chain is built from TRBV7-2 and TRBJ2-7; D might be TRBD2 (6 bases). The V end was cut by 5 bases, the J end by 0 bases, with 20 bases between. This CDR3 has 17 amino acids. CDR1 is SGHTA and CDR2 is FQGNSA in the germline V gene. The CDR3 nucleotides are TGTGCCAGCAGCCTTGGTCTTTTCCGGGACTCCTCCTACGAGCAGTACTTC. Amino acids: CASSLGLFRDSSYEQYF. Full variable domain (rest looked up from reference TRBV7-2 and TRBJ2-7): GAGVSQSPSNKVTEKGKDVELRCDPISGHTALYWYRQSLGQGLEFLIYFQGNSAPDKSGLPSDRFSAERTGGSVSTLTIQRTQQEDSAVYLCASSLGLFRDSSYEQYFGPGTRLTVT.

This clone was recorded only once. The J gene is TRBJ2-3, the V gene TRBV5-4, with 9 nucleotides matching TRBD2. V dropped 7 bases and J dropped 2; count of bases not matched to a gene: 8. Germline V CDR1 and CDR2: SGHNT, YYREEE (reference sequence). The CDR3 is 15 residues long. This CDR3 reads CASLKAGGITDTQYF. CDR3 in DNA: TGTGCCAGCCTCAAAGCGGGAGGCATCACAGATACGCAGTATTTT.

The chain has TRBV15 and TRBJ2-7; 9 nucleotides line up with TRBD1. Trimming removed 6 bases from V and 5 bases from J; junction bases left unmatched: 5. The CDR3 is 13 amino acids. Germline V CDR1 and CDR2: LNHNV, YYDKDF (reference sequence). In DNA form, the CDR3 reads TGTGCCACCAGTTGGGACAGGGTGAACGAGCAGTACTTC. The encoded protein is CATSWDRVNEQYF.

The chain joins TRBV7-3 to TRBJ1-2; D may be TRBD1 (5 bases). The CDR3 length is 13 residues. Per the germline V gene, CDR1 is SGHTA and CDR2 is FQGTGA. The V gene lost 3 bases and the J gene lost 4 bases, with 9 bases spanning the gap. The CDR3 is CASSFGTGYGYTF. In DNA form, the CDR3 reads TGTGCCAGCAGCTTCGGGACGGGCTATGGCTACACCTTC.

This clone has only a few counts. The rearrangement uses TRBV20-1 and TRBJ1-6, with D possibly TRBD1 on 5 matching bases. The CDR3 extends over 14 amino acids. V was cut by 3 bases and J by 10 bases, with 16 bases left in between. Germline CDR1 is DFQATT and CDR2 is SNEGSKA (reference sequence). The DNA for the CDR3 is TGCAGTGCTAGTCCCGGGACGGCCGGGTCACCCCTCCACTTT. Residues: CSASPGTAGSPLHF.

The rearrangement uses TRBV6-5 and TRBJ2-3, with a possible D match to TRBD2 (6 bases). Germline V gene data show CDR1 as MNHEY and CDR2 as SVGAGI. The CDR3 loop spans 15 amino acids. V lost 8 bases to trimming and J lost 2 bases, with 17 bases between them. CDR3 coding DNA: TGTGCCAGCGTACCTCGGGGGTCCTACACAGATACGCAGTATTTT. It codes for CASVPRGSYTDTQYF.